Presented here are 30 T cell receptor beta chains from one specimen sequenced in a study of shared clonotypes between healthy human individuals. Generated by immunoSEQ multiplex PCR, the TCRdb table keeps only in-frame clones and is missing some. The table shows more than 500,000 clones, with approximately 94% occurring only once. The material sequenced was naive CD4+ T cells sorted from blood. The subset here: CD45RA+ positively selected. The source is a woman in her 30s in good health.

This rearrangement joins TRBV19 to TRBJ2-7; TRBD1 agrees at 8 bases. V gave up 7 bases and J gave up 5 bases; unmatched junction bases: 13. The CDR3 has 15 amino acids. CDR1 LNHDA and CDR2 SQIVND come from the germline V gene (reference sequence). The CDR3 nucleotides are TGTGCCAGTACCGAATCGGGGGACAGGATCCACGAGCAGTACTTC. This translates into CASTESGDRIHEQYF. Full variable domain (rest looked up from reference TRBV19 and TRBJ2-7): DGGITQSPKYLFRKEGQNVTLSCEQNLNHDAMYWYRQDPGQGLRLIYYSQIVNDFQKGDIAEGYSVSREKKESFPLTVTSAQKNPTAFYLCASTESGDRIHEQYFGPGTRLTVT.

The V call is TRBV2, the J call TRBJ2-5; D is ambiguous. The germline gives CDR1 SNHLY, CDR2 FYNNEI. V was shortened by 4 bases and J by 5 bases, with 8 bases between the two germline ends. The CDR3 runs to 12 residues. The CDR3 DNA follows: TGTGCCAGCAGTGTCTCCCCTGAGACCCAGTACTTC. This sequence encodes CASSVSPETQYF.

V gene TRBV6-5 combines with J gene TRBJ1-1; D is uncertain. The CDR3 sequence is 13 residues long. Trimming stripped 5 bases from V and 2 bases from J, with 9 bases between. Per the germline V gene, CDR1 is MNHEY and CDR2 is SVGAGI. The CDR3 protein is CASSDHSNTEAFF. Here the CDR3 DNA reads TGTGCCAGCAGTGACCACAGTAACACTGAAGCTTTCTTT.

This clone was seen more than once but under ten times. CDR3 in DNA: TGTGCCAGCACCCCTTCCGGGACCCCCCTCGAGCAGTACTTC. This sequence encodes CASTPSGTPLEQYF. The chain is built from TRBV6-5 and TRBJ2-7; D may be TRBD1 or TRBD2 (5 bases each). There are 14 residues in the CDR3. Deletions cut 7 bases from V and 6 bases from J, with 19 bases between. Germline values: CDR1 MNHEY, CDR2 SVGAGI.

The rearrangement links TRBV13 to TRBJ2-1; TRBD2 matches 7 bases. Germline CDR1 reads PRHDT; CDR2 reads FYEKMQ (reference sequence). The CDR3 totals 20 residues. The ends lost 0 bases at V and 8 bases at J; junction bases unmatched: 22. CDR3 in amino acids: CASSLGWATPREREVDEQFF. CDR3 sequence (DNA): TGTGCCAGCAGCTTAGGATGGGCTACACCGCGGGAGAGGGAGGTAGATGAGCAGTTCTTC.

The V and J genes are TRBV19 and TRBJ2-1, with a tentative D call TRBD2 (7 bases). Trimming cost V 3 bases and J 4 bases, with 13 bases left between them. Germline CDR1 LNHDA, CDR2 SQIVND (reference sequence). This CDR3 contains 15 residues. This chain's CDR3 is CASSMRGGRYNEQFF. The DNA for the CDR3 is TGTGCCAGTAGTATGAGGGGGGGCAGGTACAATGAGCAGTTCTTC.

The V gene is TRBV7-9, the J gene TRBJ2-7; either TRBD1 or TRBD2 may fit D (5 bases each). V lost 5 bases to trimming and J lost 5 bases, with 19 bases between them. Germline loops: CDR1 SEHNR, CDR2 FQNEAQ (reference sequence). The CDR3 spans 15 residues. The DNA for the CDR3 is TGTGCCAGCAGCCCGTACAGGAGCGGCCGGGACGAGCAGTACTTC. Translated: CASSPYRSGRDEQYF.

This chain joins TRBV6-6 and TRBJ2-7, with D hard to call. The CDR3 contains 12 residues. The germline V gene encodes CDR1 MNHNY and CDR2 SVGAGI (reference sequence). Trimming stripped 8 bases from V and 2 bases from J, with 10 bases between. CDR3 sequence: CASSDTAYEQYF. In DNA form, the CDR3 reads TGTGCCAGCTCTGACACGGCCTACGAGCAGTACTTC.

The gene calls are TRBV6-1 and TRBJ1-3; D unclear. The germline V gene encodes CDR1 MNHNS and CDR2 SASEGT. V gave up 0 bases and J gave up 2 bases, with 8 bases separating them. The CDR3 contains 15 residues. CDR3 loop: CASSEARTAGNTIYF. The CDR3 DNA follows: TGTGCCAGCAGTGAAGCAAGGACGGCTGGAAACACCATATATTTT.

Here the CDR3 DNA reads TGTGCCAGCAGTTTGCAACAGGGGACGCAGTATTTT. This translates into CASSLQQGTQYF. This chain joins TRBV28 and TRBJ2-3; 7 positions match TRBD1. V lost 3 bases, J lost 9 bases, and 3 bases stayed unmatched. Germline CDR1 reads MDHEN; CDR2 reads SYDVKM. This CDR3 region has 12 residues. Full variable domain (outside the CDR3, taken from reference TRBV28 and TRBJ2-3): DVKVTQSSRYLVKRTGEKVFLECVQDMDHENMFWYRQDPGLGLRLIYFSYDVKMKEKGDIPEGYSVSREKKERFSLILESASTNQTSMYLCASSLQQGTQYFGPGTRLTVL.

The chain employs TRBV5-4 and TRBJ1-2; 8 bases fit TRBD1. There are 16 residues in the CDR3. Germline V gene sequence: CDR1 SGHNT, CDR2 YYREEE (reference sequence). V shed 4 bases, J shed 4 bases, and the junction held 12 bases outside the gene matches. The chain's CDR3 is CASSGRQGIPTYGYTF. The CDR3 DNA follows: TGTGCCAGCAGCGGGAGACAGGGGATACCTACCTATGGCTACACCTTC.

V and J are TRBV11-3 and TRBJ2-1; TRBD2 might be the D (6 bases). Germline V gene data show CDR1 as SGHNT and CDR2 as YENEEA. There are 11 residues in the CDR3. The ends were cut back, 6 bases at V and 6 bases at J, with 6 bases in the middle. CDR3 nucleotide sequence: TGTGCCAGCAGGGGAGGCAATGAGCAGTTCTTC. Translating gives CASRGGNEQFF.

CDR3 amino acids: CASSGGDNQPQHF. The CDR3 DNA reads TGTGCCAGCAGTGGGGGGGACAATCAGCCCCAGCATTTT. V is TRBV2 and J is TRBJ1-5; TRBD1 is a possible D gene (5 bases). Trimming cost V 4 bases and J 3 bases, with 7 bases left between them. The CDR3 is 13 amino acids. CDR1 is SNHLY and CDR2 is FYNNEI in the germline V gene.

The chain employs TRBV18 and TRBJ1-5, with 11 bases aligning to TRBD1. V trimming: 3 bases; J trimming: 7 bases; junction bases outside the gene matches: 5. CDR3 length: 15 amino acids. The germline CDR1 and CDR2 sequences are KGHSH and LQKENI. CDR3 DNA sequence: TGTGCCAGCTCACCGGACGGGACAGGGGGACAGCCCCAGCATTTT. The encoded protein is CASSPDGTGGQPQHF.

The chain has TRBV5-4 and TRBJ1-3; D uncertain. V dropped 1 base and J dropped 4 bases, with 6 bases sitting between them. The CDR3 extends over 13 amino acids. Germline values: CDR1 SGHNT, CDR2 YYREEE (reference sequence). The chain's CDR3 is CASSLSAGNTIYF. The CDR3 bases are TGTGCCAGCAGCTTGTCCGCCGGAAACACCATATATTTT.

This clone is a singleton in its sample. The genes are TRBV9 and TRBJ2-5; maybe TRBD2 (6 bases). Germline values: CDR1 SGDLS, CDR2 YYNGEE. CDR3 length: 16 residues. The V and J ends lost 4 bases and 5 bases respectively, with 21 bases between them. CDR3 sequence (DNA): TGTGCCAGCAGCCCCCTCCCGGGACTCCAATCGGAGACCCAGTACTTC. It translates to CASSPLPGLQSETQYF.

The chain has TRBV7-3 and TRBJ2-5, with D tentatively TRBD1 (5 bases). Germline loops: CDR1 SGHTA, CDR2 FQGTGA. This CDR3 is built from 15 residues. With 1 base removed from V and 4 bases from J, the gap between germline ends came to 13 bases. As DNA, the CDR3 is TGTGCCAGCAGCTTAAGCGCAGGGTTTTCAGAGACCCAGTACTTC. This gives the protein CASSLSAGFSETQYF.

This clone has just one count. The chain links TRBV19 to TRBJ1-2; 9 nucleotides agree with TRBD1. The junction had 15 bases not matched to a gene; V was cut back by 5 bases and J by 5 bases. The CDR3 contains 17 residues. CDR1 is LNHDA and CDR2 is SQIVND in the germline V gene (reference sequence). The CDR3 protein is CASSPGTGRMAFYGYTF. The CDR3 DNA is TGTGCCAGTAGTCCCGGGACAGGGAGAATGGCTTTTTATGGCTACACCTTC.

With regard to this clone: Other DNA sequences of this sample code for an identical CDR3. This chain links TRBV19 with TRBJ1-5; the D is unclear. Between the trimmed V and J ends, which lost 1 base and 4 bases, there was a span of 5 bases. The germline V gene has CDR1 LNHDA and CDR2 SQIVND (reference sequence). The length of the CDR3 is 13 residues. The CDR3 spells CASSIGVNQPQHF. In nucleotides, the CDR3 is TGTGCCAGTAGTATAGGGGTGAATCAGCCCCAGCATTTT.

This clone was seen once. This chain uses TRBV21-1 with TRBJ2-7; TRBD2 is the table's D call, not checked against the DNA. TRBV21-1 is a pseudogene. The CDR3 runs 15 residues. The CDR3 is CASSPRTSRSYEQYF. In nucleotides, the CDR3 is TGTGCCAGCAGCCCTAGGACTAGCCGATCCTACGAGCAGTACTTC.

Concerning this clone: This specimen includes other DNA sequences encoding the same CDR3. CDR3 in DNA: TGTGCCAGCAGCTTAGCGCGTGAGGATACGCAGTATTTT. Translating it yields CASSLAREDTQYF. The chain is built from TRBV7-2 and TRBJ2-3; D is ambiguous. CDR1 is SGHTA and CDR2 is FQGNSA in the germline V gene. CDR3 length: 13 residues. Trimming removed 0 bases from V and 6 bases from J, with 7 bases in between.

This sequence joins TRBV2 and TRBJ1-2; no definite D call. CDR1 and CDR2 (germline): SNHLY, FYNNEI. Trimming cost V 3 bases and J 8 bases, with 16 bases left between them. The CDR3 runs to 14 residues. The CDR3 sequence is CASSEELTKGGYTF. The CDR3 DNA sequence: TGTGCCAGCAGTGAGGAGTTGACCAAAGGAGGCTACACCTTC.

The chain combines TRBV28 with TRBJ1-1; TRBD1 aligns across 7 bases. Trimming at V came to 8 bases and at J to 4 bases, leaving 16 bases not matched to a gene. CDR3 length: 16 amino acids. CDR1 MDHEN and CDR2 SYDVKM come from the germline V gene. The CDR3 coding sequence is TGTGCCAGCCAAGGGTTGGCAGGGGGTCTAGGCACTGAAGCTTTCTTT. It translates to CASQGLAGGLGTEAFF.

The J gene is TRBJ2-1, the V gene TRBV5-8; tentatively, D is TRBD2 (5 bases). Germline loops: CDR1 SGHTS, CDR2 YDEGEE. The V end was cut by 0 bases, the J end by 7 bases, with 14 bases between. The CDR3 is 15 residues long. The CDR3 nucleotides are TGTGCCAGCAGCTTGGATCCGGGAACTGGTAATGAGCAGTTCTTC. It translates to CASSLDPGTGNEQFF. Full variable domain (rest looked up from reference TRBV5-8 and TRBJ2-1): EAGVTQSPTHLIKTRGQQATLRCSPISGHTSVYWYQQALGLGLQFLLWYDEGEERNRGNFPPRFSGRQFPNYSSELNVNALELEDSALYLCASSLDPGTGNEQFFGPGTRLTVL.

The rearrangement uses TRBV6-5 and TRBJ1-5; D is unresolved. V gave up 7 bases and J gave up 1 base, with 8 bases separating them. The CDR3 is 13 residues long. CDR1 is MNHEY, CDR2 SVGAGI, per germline. The CDR3 is CASKGNSNQPQHF. DNA for the CDR3: TGTGCCAGCAAAGGGAACAGCAATCAGCCCCAGCATTTT.

The rearrangement uses TRBV5-4 and TRBJ2-7; possible D gene TRBD2, 6 bases. The CDR3 length is 14 residues. V lost 1 base and J lost 3, with 11 bases in between. Germline CDR1 reads SGHNT; CDR2 reads YYREEE (reference sequence). CDR3 in DNA: TGTGCCAGCAGCTTGAGACGACTAGTCTACGAGCAGTACTTC. Translated, it gives CASSLRRLVYEQYF.

This chain joins TRBV6-1 and TRBJ2-5; D perhaps matches TRBD2 (5 bases). Germline V gene data show CDR1 as MNHNS and CDR2 as SASEGT. The CDR3 totals 16 residues. Trimming shortened V by 0 bases and J by 2 bases, and 13 bases separated the two germline ends. The CDR3 protein is CASSEAYLAGQETQYF. For the CDR3, the DNA is TGTGCCAGCAGTGAAGCCTATCTAGCAGGACAAGAGACCCAGTACTTC.

V usage is TRBV6-4 and J usage is TRBJ2-2, with TRBD2 matching over 9 bases. The CDR3 has 18 amino acids. Trimming removed 3 bases from V and 0 bases from J; junction bases left unmatched: 8. Germline values: CDR1 MRHNA, CDR2 SNTAGT. The CDR3 DNA sequence: TGTGCCAGCAGTGAGTTACCGGGACTAGCAGCGAACACCGGGGAGCTGTTTTTT. Amino acids: CASSELPGLAANTGELFF.

This chain connects TRBV7-9 to TRBJ2-1, with TRBD2 as a possible D gene (5 bases). Trimming cost V 0 bases and J 8 bases, with 20 bases left between them. Germline lookup yields CDR1 SEHNR and CDR2 FQNEAQ (reference sequence). The CDR3 sequence is 17 residues long. The CDR3 region has the DNA TGTGCCAGCAGCTTAGCGGTTCTGGGTGGGCTAGCCGATGAGCAGTTCTTC. Translated, it gives CASSLAVLGGLADEQFF.

This chain connects TRBV19 to TRBJ2-7, with 7 bases fitting TRBD2. The CDR3 totals 14 residues. Germline V gives CDR1 LNHDA, CDR2 SQIVND (reference sequence). The ends lost 6 bases at V and 3 bases at J; junction bases unmatched: 8. The CDR3 sequence: CASRGTGGVYEQYF. DNA for the CDR3: TGTGCCAGTAGGGGGACGGGAGGTGTCTACGAGCAGTACTTC.